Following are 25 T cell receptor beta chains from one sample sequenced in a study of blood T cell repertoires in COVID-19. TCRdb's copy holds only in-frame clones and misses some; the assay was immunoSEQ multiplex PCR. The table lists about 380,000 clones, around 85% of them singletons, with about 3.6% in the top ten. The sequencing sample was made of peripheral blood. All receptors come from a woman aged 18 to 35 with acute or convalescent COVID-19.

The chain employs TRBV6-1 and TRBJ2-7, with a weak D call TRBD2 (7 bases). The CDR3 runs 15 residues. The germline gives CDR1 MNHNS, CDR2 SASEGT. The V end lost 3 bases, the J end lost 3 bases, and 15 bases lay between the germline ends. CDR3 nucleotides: TGTGCCAGCAGTGATGGGCGGGGGCTCCTCTACGAGCAGTACTTC. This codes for CASSDGRGLLYEQYF.

The CDR3 loop reads CASSNKTGQLFERRVTEAFF. DNA of the CDR3: TGTGCCAGCAGCAATAAGACAGGCCAATTGTTCGAGCGGCGGGTTACTGAAGCTTTCTTT. The V and J genes are TRBV21-1 and TRBJ1-1; the table calls TRBD1, which could not be checked here. TRBV21-1 is tagged as a pseudogene. The CDR3 is 20 amino acids.

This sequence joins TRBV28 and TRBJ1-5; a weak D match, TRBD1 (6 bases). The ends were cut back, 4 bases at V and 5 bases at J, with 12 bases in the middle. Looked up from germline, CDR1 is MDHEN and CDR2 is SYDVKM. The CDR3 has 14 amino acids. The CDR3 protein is CASSSSRGYQPQHF. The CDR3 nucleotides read TGTGCCAGCAGTTCCTCCAGGGGTTATCAGCCCCAGCATTTT.

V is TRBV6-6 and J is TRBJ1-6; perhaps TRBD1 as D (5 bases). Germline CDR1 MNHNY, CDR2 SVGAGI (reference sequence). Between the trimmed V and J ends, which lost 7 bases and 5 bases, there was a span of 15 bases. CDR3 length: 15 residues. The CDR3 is CASTDPGFDNSPLHF. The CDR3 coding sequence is TGTGCCAGCACCGACCCAGGGTTCGATAATTCACCCCTCCACTTT.

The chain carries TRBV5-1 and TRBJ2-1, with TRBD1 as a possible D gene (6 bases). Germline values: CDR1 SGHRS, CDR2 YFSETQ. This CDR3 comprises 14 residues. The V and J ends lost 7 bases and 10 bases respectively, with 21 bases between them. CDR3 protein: CASENGQIDREQFF. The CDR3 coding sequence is TGCGCCAGCGAAAACGGACAGATTGACAGGGAGCAGTTCTTC.

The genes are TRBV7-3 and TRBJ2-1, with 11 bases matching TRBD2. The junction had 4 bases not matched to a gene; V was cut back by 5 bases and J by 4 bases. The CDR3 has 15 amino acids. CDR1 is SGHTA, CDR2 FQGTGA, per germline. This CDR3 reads CASSAGTSGYNEQFF. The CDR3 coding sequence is TGTGCCAGCAGCGCCGGGACTAGCGGTTACAATGAGCAGTTCTTC.

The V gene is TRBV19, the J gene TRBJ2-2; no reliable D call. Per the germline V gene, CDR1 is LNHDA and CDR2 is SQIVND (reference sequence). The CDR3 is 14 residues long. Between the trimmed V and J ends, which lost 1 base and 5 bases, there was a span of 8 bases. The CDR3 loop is CASSIGFGTGELFF. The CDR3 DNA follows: TGTGCCAGTAGTATAGGCTTCGGGACCGGGGAGCTGTTTTTT.

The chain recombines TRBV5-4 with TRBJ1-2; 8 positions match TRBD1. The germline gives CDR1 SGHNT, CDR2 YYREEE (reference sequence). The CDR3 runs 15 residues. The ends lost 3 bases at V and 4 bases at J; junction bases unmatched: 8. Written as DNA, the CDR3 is TGTGCCAGCAGCTACCCGGGACAGGCCCCCTATGGCTACACCTTC. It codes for CASSYPGQAPYGYTF.

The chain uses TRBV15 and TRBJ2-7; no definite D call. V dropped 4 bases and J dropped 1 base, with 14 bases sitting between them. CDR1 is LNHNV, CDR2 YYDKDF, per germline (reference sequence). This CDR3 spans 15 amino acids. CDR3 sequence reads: CATSIGRLLSYEQYF. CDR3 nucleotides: TGTGCCACCAGCATTGGTCGACTTCTATCCTACGAGCAGTACTTC.

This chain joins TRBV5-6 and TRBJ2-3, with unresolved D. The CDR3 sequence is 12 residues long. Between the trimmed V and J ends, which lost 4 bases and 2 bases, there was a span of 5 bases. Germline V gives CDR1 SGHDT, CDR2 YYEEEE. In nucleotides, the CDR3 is TGTGCCAGCAGCCCATTCACAGATACGCAGTATTTT. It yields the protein CASSPFTDTQYF. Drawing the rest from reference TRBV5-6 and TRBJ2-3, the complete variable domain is DAGVTQSPTHLIKTRGQQVTLRCSPKSGHDTVSWYQQALGQGPQFIFQYYEEEERQRGNFPDRFSGHQFPNYSSELNVNALLLGDSALYLCASSPFTDTQYFGPGTRLTVL.

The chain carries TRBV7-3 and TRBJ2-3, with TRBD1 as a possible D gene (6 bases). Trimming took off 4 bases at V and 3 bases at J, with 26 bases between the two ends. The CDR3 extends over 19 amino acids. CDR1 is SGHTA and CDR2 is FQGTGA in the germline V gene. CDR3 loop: CASSSHQKTARRGTDTQYF. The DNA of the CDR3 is TGTGCCAGCAGCTCACACCAAAAAACAGCGCGAAGGGGGACAGATACGCAGTATTTT.

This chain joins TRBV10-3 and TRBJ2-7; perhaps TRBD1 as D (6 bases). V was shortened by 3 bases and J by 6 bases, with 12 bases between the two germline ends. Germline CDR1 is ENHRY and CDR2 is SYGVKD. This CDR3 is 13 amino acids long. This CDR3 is CAISEMGASEQYF. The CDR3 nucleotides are TGTGCCATCAGTGAAATGGGGGCCAGCGAGCAGTACTTC.

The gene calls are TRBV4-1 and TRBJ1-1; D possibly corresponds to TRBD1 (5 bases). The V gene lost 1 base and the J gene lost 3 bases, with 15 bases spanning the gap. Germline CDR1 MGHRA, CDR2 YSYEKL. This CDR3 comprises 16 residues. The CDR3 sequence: CASSQVVGREDTEAFF. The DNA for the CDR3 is TGCGCCAGCAGCCAAGTAGTCGGCAGGGAGGACACTGAAGCTTTCTTT.

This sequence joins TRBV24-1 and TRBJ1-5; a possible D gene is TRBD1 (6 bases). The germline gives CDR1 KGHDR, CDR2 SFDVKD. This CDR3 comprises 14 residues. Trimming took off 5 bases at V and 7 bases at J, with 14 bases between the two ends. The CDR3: CATSVRQVGQPQHF. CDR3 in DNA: TGTGCCACCAGTGTTCGACAGGTGGGGCAGCCCCAGCATTTT.

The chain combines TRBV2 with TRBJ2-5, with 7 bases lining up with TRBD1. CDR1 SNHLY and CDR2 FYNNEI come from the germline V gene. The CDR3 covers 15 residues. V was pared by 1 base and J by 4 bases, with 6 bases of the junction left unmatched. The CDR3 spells CASSEGTGSRETQYF. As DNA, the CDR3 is TGTGCCAGCAGTGAAGGGACAGGCAGCAGAGAGACCCAGTACTTC.

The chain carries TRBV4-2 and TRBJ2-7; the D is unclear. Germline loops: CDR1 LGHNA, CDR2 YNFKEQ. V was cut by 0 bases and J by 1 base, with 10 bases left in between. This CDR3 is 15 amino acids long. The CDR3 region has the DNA TGTGCCAGCAGCCAAGATCAGGTCGAGTCCTACGAGCAGTACTTC. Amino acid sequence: CASSQDQVESYEQYF.

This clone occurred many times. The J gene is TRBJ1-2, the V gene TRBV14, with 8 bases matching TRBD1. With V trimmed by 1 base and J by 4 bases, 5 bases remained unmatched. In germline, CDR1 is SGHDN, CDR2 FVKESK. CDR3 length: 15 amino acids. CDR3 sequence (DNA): TGTGCCAGCAGCCAAGGGACAGGGCTAAGCTATGGCTACACCTTC. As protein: CASSQGTGLSYGYTF.

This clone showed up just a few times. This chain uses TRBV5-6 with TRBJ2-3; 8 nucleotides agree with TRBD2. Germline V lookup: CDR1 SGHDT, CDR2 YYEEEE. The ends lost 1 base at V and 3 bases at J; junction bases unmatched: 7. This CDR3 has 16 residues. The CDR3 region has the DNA TGTGCCAGCAGCTTGACCTCCGGGACTAGAACAGATACGCAGTATTTT. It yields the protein CASSLTSGTRTDTQYF.

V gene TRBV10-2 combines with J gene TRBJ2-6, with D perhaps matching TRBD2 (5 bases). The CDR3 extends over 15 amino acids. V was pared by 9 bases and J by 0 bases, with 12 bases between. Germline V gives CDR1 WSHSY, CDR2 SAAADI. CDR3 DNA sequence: TGCGCCAGTCGGATAGGGAGCTCTGGGGCCAACGTCCTGACTTTC. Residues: CASRIGSSGANVLTF.

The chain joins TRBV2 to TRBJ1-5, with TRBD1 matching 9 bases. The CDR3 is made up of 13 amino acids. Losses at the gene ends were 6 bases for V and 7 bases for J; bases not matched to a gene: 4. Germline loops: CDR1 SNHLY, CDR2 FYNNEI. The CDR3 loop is CASRQGAWQPQHF. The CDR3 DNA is TGTGCCAGCAGACAGGGGGCATGGCAGCCCCAGCATTTT.

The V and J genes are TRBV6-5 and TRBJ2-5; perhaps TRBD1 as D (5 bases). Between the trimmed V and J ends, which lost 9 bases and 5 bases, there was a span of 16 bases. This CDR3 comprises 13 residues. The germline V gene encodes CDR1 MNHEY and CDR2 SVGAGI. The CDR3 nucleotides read TGTGCCAGTTTTAAAGGGGCCAGGGAGACCCAGTACTTC. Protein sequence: CASFKGARETQYF.

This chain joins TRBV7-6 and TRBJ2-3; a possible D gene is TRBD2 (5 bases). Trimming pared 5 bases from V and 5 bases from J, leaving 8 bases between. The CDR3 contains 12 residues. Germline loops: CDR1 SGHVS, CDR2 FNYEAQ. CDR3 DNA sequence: TGTGCCAGCAGCCCCCGGGGAGATACGCAGTATTTT. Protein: CASSPRGDTQYF.

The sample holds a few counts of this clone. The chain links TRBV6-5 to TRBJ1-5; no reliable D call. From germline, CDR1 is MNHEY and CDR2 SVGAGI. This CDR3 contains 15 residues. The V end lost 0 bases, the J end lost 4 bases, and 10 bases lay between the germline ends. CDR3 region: CASSYSEEPNQPQHF. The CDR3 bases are TGTGCCAGCAGTTACTCAGAGGAGCCAAATCAGCCCCAGCATTTT.

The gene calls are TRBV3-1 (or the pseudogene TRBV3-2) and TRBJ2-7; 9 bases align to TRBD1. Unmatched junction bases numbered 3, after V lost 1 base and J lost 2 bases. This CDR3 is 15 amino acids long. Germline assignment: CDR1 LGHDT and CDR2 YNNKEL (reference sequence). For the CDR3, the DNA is TGTGCCAGCAGCCAAGGGACAGGGGCCACCTACGAGCAGTACTTC. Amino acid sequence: CASSQGTGATYEQYF.

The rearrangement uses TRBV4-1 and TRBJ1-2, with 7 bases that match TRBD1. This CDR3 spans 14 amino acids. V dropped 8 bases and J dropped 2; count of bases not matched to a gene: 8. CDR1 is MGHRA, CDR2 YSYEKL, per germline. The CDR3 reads CASHGQEGNYGYTF. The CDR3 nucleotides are TGCGCCAGCCACGGACAGGAAGGGAACTATGGCTACACCTTC.